This note documents a single T cell receptor (beta chain) sequence. Antigen unknown. This entry belongs to a study of monozygotic twins with inflammatory bowel disease. Someone took an approximately 2.4 ml blood sample from each of the donors. RNA in its total form was extracted from whole blood, and T cells were not sorted. From the 5' RACE reads, TCRdb lists one entry per CDR3 protein and no DNA. The sample table includes roughly 300,000 distinct CDR3 sequences. Study observations and caveats: Different subtypes (of T cells) could not be told apart from one another. Background noise in patient repertoires may stem from differing immunosuppressive treatments.

This receptor was taken from a human donor with ulcerative colitis or Crohn's disease, or a healthy co-twin of an affected twin (not recorded which). The sample comprised blood.

The CDR3 sequence: CASSLDLGPYNEQFF. J is TRBJ2-1 and V is TRBV7-2. Germline loops: CDR1 SGHTA, CDR2 FQGNSA. The CDR3 totals 15 residues.